This TCR beta chain was captured in a study of blood T cell repertoires in COVID-19 (dated by TCRdb to 2020 to 2022). Study-wide context: Samples from collaborators originated in the United States, Italy and Spain and spanned both the acute and convalescent phases of COVID-19. The prospective study material was composed of cDNA or gDNA derived from T cells, B-cell-depleted T cells, or PBMCs. Subjects who had been exposed to COVID-19, were actively infected with it, or had recovered from it provided the deeply sampled blood TCRbeta repertoires that made up the dataset. A freely available public database, intended as a resource for researchers studying the immune response to SARS-CoV-2, is where the repertoires were released. Samples came from the ongoing ImmuneRACE study (first 160 participants) plus 1,254 subjects from 6 global collaborators. Sample metadata almost always included a de-identified subject ID, COVID-19 status, age in years and sex. HLA class I and class II types, where available, came from metadata supplied by the sample provider rather than from assay-based typing.

As to this clone: Which antigen it targets is not known. Nothing much larger sits one base from this clone, and base qualities are not available.

The investigation overall reported the following: Clinical and demographic metadata were provided uncurated, with the amount varying by source and participant.

Including cysteine and phenylalanine, the CDR3 has 13 amino acids. Only the CDR3 DNA is retained, 39 bases long and in frame from the first base. Taken from the germline V gene, the CDR1 and CDR2 loops are SGHNT and YENEEA. V and J lose 5 bases and 6 bases, and a span of 14 bases separates them. The collaborating institutions used their own protocols to collect whole blood in K2EDTA tubes. For TCRbeta analysis, collaborators shipped samples in one of three forms: frozen whole blood, isolated PBMCs, or DNA extracted from either of those sample types. The immunoSEQ Assay, a bias-controlled multiplex PCR, was used to amplify TCRbeta CDR3 regions from genomic DNA. Per the authors' processing: The number of nucleated cells in each sample was estimated from the amplification of reference gene primers within the assay. To quantify the absolute abundance of each unique TCRbeta CDR3 rearrangement, sequence reads were collapsed and filtered. For each sample, productive Simpson clonality was calculated by taking the square root of Simpson's diversity index across productive rearrangements. TCRdb provides this immuneACCESS table in a form limited to in-frame rearrangements. Some clones are lacking; in checked studies, under half of them reflect an unresolved V gene, and why the rest are absent is not known. V, J and clone size were drawn from that table, and D and trimming were deduced from the DNA. This sample holds about 180,000 clones; 85% to 95% were observed only once. The top ten clonotypes cover approximately 0.5% of the sample.

Sequencing was performed on peripheral blood. The sequence is built from TRBV11-3 and TRBJ2-7, and TRBD2 may be the D gene, going by 7 matching bases. This receptor was identified in a man aged 50-60 years with acute or convalescent COVID-19. CDR3 sequence: CASSRGGTSEQYF. The DNA reads TGTGCCAGCAGCAGGGGGGGCACATCCGAGCAGTACTTC.